This entry is about one T cell receptor beta chain. The data stem from a study of blood T cell repertoires in COVID-19. TCRdb keeps only in-frame clones here, not all; method: immunoSEQ multiplex PCR. This table has roughly 390,000 clones, around 87% appearing once. From germline, CDR1 is LNHDA and CDR2 SQIVND (reference sequence). V shed 3 bases, J shed 2 bases, and the junction held 9 bases outside the gene matches. This CDR3 region has 17 residues. The receptor's source is a woman in her twenties or thirties with COVID-19, enrolled during active disease. The sample was peripheral blood. This chain links TRBV19 with TRBJ1-5, with 8 bases aligning to TRBD1. CDR3 sequence (DNA): TGTGCCAGTAGTATCCCTACAGGGGGTGGCGGCAATCAGCCCCAGCATTTT. It is translated as CASSIPTGGGGNQPQHF.